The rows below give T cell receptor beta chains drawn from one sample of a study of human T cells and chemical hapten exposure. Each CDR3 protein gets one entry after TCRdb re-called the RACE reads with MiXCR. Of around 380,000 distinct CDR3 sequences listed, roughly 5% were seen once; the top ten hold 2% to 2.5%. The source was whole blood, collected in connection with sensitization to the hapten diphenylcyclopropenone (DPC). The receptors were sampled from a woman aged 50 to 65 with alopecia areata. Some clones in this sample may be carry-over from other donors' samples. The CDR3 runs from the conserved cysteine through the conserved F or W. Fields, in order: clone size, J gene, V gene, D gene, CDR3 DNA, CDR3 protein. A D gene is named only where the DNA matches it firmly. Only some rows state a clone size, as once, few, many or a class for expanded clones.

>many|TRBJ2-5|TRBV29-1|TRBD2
TGCAGCGCCTGGACTAGCGGAGCTGCCGAGACCCAGTACTTC
CSAWTSGAAETQYF
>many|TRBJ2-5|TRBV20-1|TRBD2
TGCAGTGCTAGAGCCCTCGTACGCGGGAGGGACACAGAGACCCAGTACTTC
CSARALVRGRDTETQYF
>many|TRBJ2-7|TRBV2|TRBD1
TGTGCCAGCAGGCCGGCGGGACAGGGGTCGTACGAGCAGTACTTC
CASRPAGQGSYEQYF
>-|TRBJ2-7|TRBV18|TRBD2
TGTGCCAGCTCACCGTTTAGCGGGGTTTCCTACGAGCAGTACTTC
CASSPFSGVSYEQYF
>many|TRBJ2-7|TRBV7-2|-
TGTGCCAGCAGCCCTAGGGCGGAGTCCTACGAGCAGTACTTC
CASSPRAESYEQYF
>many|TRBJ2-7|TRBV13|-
TGTGCCAGCAGCCTCGGACGGTCCGCCTACGAGCAGTACTTC
CASSLGRSAYEQYF
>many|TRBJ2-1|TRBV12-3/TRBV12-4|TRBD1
TGTGCCAGCAGTCAGGGACAGGGGGCGGATAATGAGCAGTTCTTC
CASSQGQGADNEQFF
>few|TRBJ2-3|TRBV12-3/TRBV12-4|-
TGTGCCAGCAGCCGACGGAGCGCTAGCACAGATACGCAGTATTTT
CASSRRSASTDTQYF
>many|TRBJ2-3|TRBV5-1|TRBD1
TGCGCCAGCAGCACGGGACAGGGGAGCACAGATACGCAGTATTTT
CASSTGQGSTDTQYF
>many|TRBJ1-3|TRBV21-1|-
TGTGCCAGCAGCAGCGGGGGACAAACCATATATTTT
CASSSGGQTIYF
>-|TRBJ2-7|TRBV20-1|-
TGCAGCGTGGAGGGGCTGGGGACCTACGAGCAGTACTTC
CSVEGLGTYEQYF
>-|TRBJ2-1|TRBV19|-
TGTGCCAGTGGTCAGAGCTCCTACAATGAGCAGTTCTTC
CASGQSSYNEQFF
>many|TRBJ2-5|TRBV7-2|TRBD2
TGTGCCAGCAGCCTGGAGCGGGAGTACTTGAAGGAAGAGACCCAGTACTTC
CASSLEREYLKEETQYF
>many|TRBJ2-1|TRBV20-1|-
TGCAGTGCTAGAGTACCCCGGGGGCAGTCGGGCAATGAGCAGTTCTTC
CSARVPRGQSGNEQFF
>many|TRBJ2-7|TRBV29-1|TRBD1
TGCAGCGTTGTCGGGACAGGGACCTACTACGAGCAGTACTTC
CSVVGTGTYYEQYF
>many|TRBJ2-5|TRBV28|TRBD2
TGTGCCAACACTAGCGGCCTCCAAGAGACCCAGTACTTC
CANTSGLQETQYF
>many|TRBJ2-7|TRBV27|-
TGTGCCAGCAGTTCGGGGGTCCCCCGGGGGTCCTACGAGCAGTACTTC
CASSSGVPRGSYEQYF
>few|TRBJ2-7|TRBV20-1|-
TGCAGTGCTTCGGGGGCCACGGGGGAGCAGTACTTC
CSASGATGEQYF
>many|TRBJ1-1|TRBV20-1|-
TGCAGTGCTAGCTACAGGTCGGGGAACACTGAAGCTTTCTTT
CSASYRSGNTEAFF
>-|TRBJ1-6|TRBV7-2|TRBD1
TGTGCCAGCAGCGGGGGACAGCCCTCTTCTGCCCTCCACTTT
CASSGGQPSSALHF
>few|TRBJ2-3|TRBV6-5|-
TGTGCCAGCAGTTACTCGAGAGGGCCCCGGGAAGATACGCAGTATTTT
CASSYSRGPREDTQYF
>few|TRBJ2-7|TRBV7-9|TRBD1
TGTGCCAGCAGTCAGGGGGAGCCCGAGCAGTACTTC
CASSQGEPEQYF
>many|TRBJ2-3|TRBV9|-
TGTGCCAGCAGCGTCGGAGGGCACACAGATACGCAGTATTTT
CASSVGGHTDTQYF
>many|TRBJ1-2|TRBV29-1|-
TGCAGCGTTGAAGAGGGCCCCGGGACCGCGGAAGGCTACACCTTC
CSVEEGPGTAEGYTF
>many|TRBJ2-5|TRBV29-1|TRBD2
TGCAGCACCCGAGGGAATAGCGGGGGAAGAGGAGAGACCCAGTACTTC
CSTRGNSGGRGETQYF
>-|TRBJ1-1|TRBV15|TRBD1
TGTGCCACCAGCAGCGACAGGGCGAACACTGAAGCTTTCTTT
CATSSDRANTEAFF
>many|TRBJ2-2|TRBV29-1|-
TGCAGCGTTATGCGGGACACCGGGGAGCTGTTTTTT
CSVMRDTGELFF
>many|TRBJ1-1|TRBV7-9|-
TGTGCCAGCAGCTCCCAACCACGGACAGAGTCCATGAACACTGAAGCTTTCTTT
CASSSQPRTESMNTEAFF
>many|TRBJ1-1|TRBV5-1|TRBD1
TGCGCCAGCAGCTTGGCGGGACAGAGAGTGAACACTGAAGCTTTCTTT
CASSLAGQRVNTEAFF
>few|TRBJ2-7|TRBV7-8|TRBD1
TGTGCCAGCAGCCAAGGACAGGGAGAAAAGTACGAGCAGTACTTC
CASSQGQGEKYEQYF
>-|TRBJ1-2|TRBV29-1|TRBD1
TGCAGCGGACAGGGAAACTATGGCTACACCTTC
CSGQGNYGYTF
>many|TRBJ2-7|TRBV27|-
TGTGCCAGCAGTTCCACCCCCGGGGGGCAGTACTTC
CASSSTPGGQYF
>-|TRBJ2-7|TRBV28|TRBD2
TGTGCCAGCAGTCCGGGACTAGGCTACGAGCAGTACTTC
CASSPGLGYEQYF
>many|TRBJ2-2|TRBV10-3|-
TGTGCCACCAGGGCGGCAGGCGGGGAGCTGTTTTTT
CATRAAGGELFF
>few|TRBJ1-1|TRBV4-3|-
TGCGCCAGCAGCCAATTTAGAGGGGCTGAAGCTTTCTTT
CASSQFRGAEAFF
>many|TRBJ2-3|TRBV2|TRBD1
TGTGCCACCTTGGACAGGACCGATACGCAGTATTTT
CATLDRTDTQYF
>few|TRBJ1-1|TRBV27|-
TGTGCCGGAAAGGGGGGCCCCGATGAAGCTTTCTTT
CAGKGGPDEAFF
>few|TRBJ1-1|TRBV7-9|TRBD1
TGTGCCAGCAGCTCGGGCGACAGGGTCGGCACTGAAGCTTTCTTT
CASSSGDRVGTEAFF
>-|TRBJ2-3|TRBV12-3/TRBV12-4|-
TGTGCCAGCAGGAGCCTGGATAATACGCAGTATTTT
CASRSLDNTQYF
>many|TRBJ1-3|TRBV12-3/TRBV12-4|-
TGTGCCAGCAGTGCAGCGGGAAACACCATATATTTT
CASSAAGNTIYF
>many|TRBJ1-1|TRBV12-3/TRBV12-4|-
TGTGCCAGCAGTTGGCAGGGAAACACTGAAGCTTTCTTT
CASSWQGNTEAFF
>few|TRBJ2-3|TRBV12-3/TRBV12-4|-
TGTGCCAGCAACTCGGATACCACAGATACGCAGTATTTT
CASNSDTTDTQYF
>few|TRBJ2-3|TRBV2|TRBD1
TGTGCCAGCAGTGAATTAGGGACAGTATCAGATACGCAGTATTTT
CASSELGTVSDTQYF
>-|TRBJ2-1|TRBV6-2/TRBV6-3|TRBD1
TGTGCCACCGGCGACAGGGGTTCCTACAATGAGCAGTTCTTC
CATGDRGSYNEQFF
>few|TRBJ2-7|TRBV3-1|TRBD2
TGTGCCAGCAGCCAAGTGGCGGGGGGGACCTACGAGCAGTACTTC
CASSQVAGGTYEQYF
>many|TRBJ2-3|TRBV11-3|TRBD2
TGTGCCAGCAGCCCCAAATGGGGGGGAACAGATACGCAGTATTTT
CASSPKWGGTDTQYF
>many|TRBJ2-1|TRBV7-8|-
TGTGCCAGCAGCCCGGGATCGTACAATGAGCAGTTCTTC
CASSPGSYNEQFF
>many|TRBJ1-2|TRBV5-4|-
TGTGCCAGCAGCTTGGGGGCCAGCTATGGCTACACCTTC
CASSLGASYGYTF
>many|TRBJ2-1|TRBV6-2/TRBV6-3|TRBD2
TGTGCCAGCAGCACTAGCGCATACAATGAGCAGTTCTTC
CASSTSAYNEQFF
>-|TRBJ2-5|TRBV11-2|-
TGTGCCAGCAGCCCGTTAGTGGGTCCCCGGGTCGAGGAGACCCAGTACTTC
CASSPLVGPRVEETQYF
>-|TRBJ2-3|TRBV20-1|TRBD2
TGCAGTGCTAATCCTAGCGGGAGCGCAGATACGCAGTATTTT
CSANPSGSADTQYF
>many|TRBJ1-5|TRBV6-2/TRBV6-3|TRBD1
TGTGCCAGCAGCGGAGGACAGGGCCCCAGGCATCAGCCCCAGCATTTT
CASSGGQGPRHQPQHF
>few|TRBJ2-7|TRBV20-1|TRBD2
TGCAGTGCTAGGCCAGCGGGAGGGCCGATGTACGAGCAGTACTTC
CSARPAGGPMYEQYF
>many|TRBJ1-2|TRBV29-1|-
TGCAGCGTTGATGGGGGGGAGCAGTTACCTTATGGCTACACCTTC
CSVDGGEQLPYGYTF
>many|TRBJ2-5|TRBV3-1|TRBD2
TGTGCCAGCAGTCCGACTAGCGGGGGCCTTCTGTACGAGACCCAGTACTTC
CASSPTSGGLLYETQYF